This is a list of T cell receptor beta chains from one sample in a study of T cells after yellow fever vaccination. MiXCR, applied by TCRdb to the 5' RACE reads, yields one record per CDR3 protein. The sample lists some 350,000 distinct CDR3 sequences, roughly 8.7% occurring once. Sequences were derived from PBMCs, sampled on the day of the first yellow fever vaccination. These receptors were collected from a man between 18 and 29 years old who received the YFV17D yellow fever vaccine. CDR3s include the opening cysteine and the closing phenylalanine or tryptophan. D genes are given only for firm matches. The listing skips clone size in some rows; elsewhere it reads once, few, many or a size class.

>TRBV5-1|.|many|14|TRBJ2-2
TGCGCCAGCAGCTTGGACAGGGAGGCCGGGGAGCTGTTTTTT
CASSLDREAGELFF
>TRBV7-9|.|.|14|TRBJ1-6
TGTGCCAGCAGAGAGTCACACGGAAATTCACCCCTCCACTTT
CASRESHGNSPLHF
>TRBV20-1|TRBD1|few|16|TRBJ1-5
TGCAGTGCTAGGGGGGGGACAGGGGCTAGCAATCAGCCCCAGCATTTT
CSARGGTGASNQPQHF
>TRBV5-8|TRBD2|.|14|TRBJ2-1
TGTGCCAGCAGTCGTTGGCGGGGGGGGAATGAGCAGTTCTTC
CASSRWRGGNEQFF
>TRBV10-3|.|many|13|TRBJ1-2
TGTGCCATCAGTGAGGGGGCTAACTATGGCTACACCTTC
CAISEGANYGYTF
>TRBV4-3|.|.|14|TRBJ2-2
TGCGCCAGCAGCCAAGAAGCAGGCCCCGGGGAGCTGTTTTTT
CASSQEAGPGELFF
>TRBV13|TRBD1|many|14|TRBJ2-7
TGTGCCAGCAGGACCTCAGGGGGCTCCTACGAGCAGTACTTC
CASRTSGGSYEQYF
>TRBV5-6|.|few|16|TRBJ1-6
TGTGCCAGCAGCGGGCGGCCGAGCTCCTATAATTCACCCCTCCACTTT
CASSGRPSSYNSPLHF
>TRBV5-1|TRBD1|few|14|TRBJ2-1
TGCGCCAGCGGATCTCAGGGGACAGGGGATGAGCAGTTCTTC
CASGSQGTGDEQFF
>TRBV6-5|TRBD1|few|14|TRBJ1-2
TGTGCCAGCACCAGGGACAGGGTTAACTATGGCTACACCTTC
CASTRDRVNYGYTF
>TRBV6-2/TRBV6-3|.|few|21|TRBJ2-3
TGTGCCAGCAGTTACTCAGTACCGACTCCTCTGGGGACGGTTAGCACAGATACGCAGTATTTT
CASSYSVPTPLGTVSTDTQYF
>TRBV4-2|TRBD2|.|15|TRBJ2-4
TGTGCCAGCAGCCTAGCGGGGGGGCCCAAAAACATTCAGTACTTC
CASSLAGGPKNIQYF
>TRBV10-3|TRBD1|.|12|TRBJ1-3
TGTGCCATAGGGACAGAGGGAAACACCATATATTTT
CAIGTEGNTIYF
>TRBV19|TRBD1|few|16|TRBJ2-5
TGTGCCAGTAGTCAAGGGGACAGGGAGAGAGTAGAGACCCAGTACTTC
CASSQGDRERVETQYF
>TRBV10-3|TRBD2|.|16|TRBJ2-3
TGTGCCACCCACTCTGCGGGGGAGATTAGCACAGATACGCAGTATTTT
CATHSAGEISTDTQYF
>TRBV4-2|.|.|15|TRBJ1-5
TGTGCCAGCAGCCAAGCACAGGATAGCAATCAGCCCCAGCATTTT
CASSQAQDSNQPQHF
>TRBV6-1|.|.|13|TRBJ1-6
TGTGCCAGCAGATCCCGACCCCCGGGAGCCCTCCACTTT
CASRSRPPGALHF
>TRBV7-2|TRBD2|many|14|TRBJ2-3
TGTGCCAGCAGCTTAGGACTAGCGGGAGATACGCAGTATTTT
CASSLGLAGDTQYF
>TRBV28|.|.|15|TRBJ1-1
TGTGCCAGCAGCCAGACAAGAGGCTGGGGCACTGAAGCTTTCTTT
CASSQTRGWGTEAFF
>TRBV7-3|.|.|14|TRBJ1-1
TGTGCCAGCAGCTTAAAACCGCAGGCGACTGAAGCTTTCTTT
CASSLKPQATEAFF
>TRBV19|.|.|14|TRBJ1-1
TGTGCCAGTGCCCCGGGGGTAAGGGGCACTGAAGCTTTCTTT
CASAPGVRGTEAFF
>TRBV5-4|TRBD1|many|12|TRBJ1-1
TGTGCCAGCAGCCCCGGGACAGATGGAGCTTTCTTT
CASSPGTDGAFF
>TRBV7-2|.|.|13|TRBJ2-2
TGTGCCAGCAGCTTCGGGTTCACCGGGGAGCTGTTTTTT
CASSFGFTGELFF
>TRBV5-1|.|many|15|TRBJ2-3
TGCGCCAGCAGCTTGGTGGGGGTTGTAACAGATACGCAGTATTTT
CASSLVGVVTDTQYF
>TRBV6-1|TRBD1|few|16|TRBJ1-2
TGTGCCAGCAGTGAAGCTTGGACAGGGCGGGTCTATGGCTACACCTTC
CASSEAWTGRVYGYTF
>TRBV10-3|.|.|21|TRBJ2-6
TGTGCCATCAGTGACGCAAGGTTAGGAGAGCGGCCTATCTCTGGGGCCAACGTCCTGACTTTC
CAISDARLGERPISGANVLTF
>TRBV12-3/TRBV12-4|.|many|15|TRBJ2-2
TGTGCCAGCAGTTTAAGGCAGGCGAACACCGGGGAGCTGTTTTTT
CASSLRQANTGELFF
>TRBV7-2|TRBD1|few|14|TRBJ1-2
TGTGCCAGCAGCCACCAGGGGGCTAACTATGGCTACACCTTC
CASSHQGANYGYTF
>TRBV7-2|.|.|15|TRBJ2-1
TGTGCCAGCAGCTTCCTTGGACTTAGCTACAATGAGCAGTTCTTC
CASSFLGLSYNEQFF
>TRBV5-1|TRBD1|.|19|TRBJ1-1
TGCGCCAGCAGCTTGGCCAGCAGGGACAGGGGAGGATGGCACACTGAAGCTTTCTTT
CASSLASRDRGGWHTEAFF
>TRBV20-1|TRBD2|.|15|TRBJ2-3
TGCAGTGCTAGAGATGGGGGACTAGCTCGCAATACGCAGTATTTT
CSARDGGLARNTQYF
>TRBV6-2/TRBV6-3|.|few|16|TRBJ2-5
TGTGCCAGCAGTTTGGGGATTGGCAGGGACGAAGAGACCCAGTACTTC
CASSLGIGRDEETQYF
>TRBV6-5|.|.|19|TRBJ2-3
TGTGCCAGCAGTTACTCGAGCCAGGGCACGGCGGGGTGGGGAGATACGCAGTATTTT
CASSYSSQGTAGWGDTQYF
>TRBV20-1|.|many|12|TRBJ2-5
TGCAGTGCTAGAGTCCCCCCCCTGTTCCAGTACTTC
CSARVPPLFQYF
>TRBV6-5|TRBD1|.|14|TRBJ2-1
TGTGCCAGCAGTTATAAGGGACAGGGGAATGAGCAGTTCTTC
CASSYKGQGNEQFF
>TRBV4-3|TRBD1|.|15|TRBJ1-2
TGCGCCAGCAGCCAAGATCGGGACAGGGCCTATGGCTACACCTTC
CASSQDRDRAYGYTF
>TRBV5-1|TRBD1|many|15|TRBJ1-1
TGCGCCAGCAGCTTCTCCGGGACAGGAGGCACTGAAGCTTTCTTT
CASSFSGTGGTEAFF
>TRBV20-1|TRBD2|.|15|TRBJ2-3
TGCAGTGCTAGCTATTGGCGGGGGTTGAAAGATACGCAGTATTTT
CSASYWRGLKDTQYF
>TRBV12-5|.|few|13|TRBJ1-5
TGTGCTAGTGGTCAACATAGCAATCAGCCCCAGCATTTT
CASGQHSNQPQHF
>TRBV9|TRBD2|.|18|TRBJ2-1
TGTGCCAGCAGCGTAACCGGTGGGGGACTAGCGGGATACAATGAGCAGTTCTTC
CASSVTGGGLAGYNEQFF
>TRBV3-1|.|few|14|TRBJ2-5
TGTGCCAGCAGCCAGGCGGGGGCAGAAGAGACCCAGTACTTC
CASSQAGAEETQYF
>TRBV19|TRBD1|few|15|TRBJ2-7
TGTGCCAGTAGTATAAGGACAGGGTTAGGGTACGAGCAGTACTTC
CASSIRTGLGYEQYF
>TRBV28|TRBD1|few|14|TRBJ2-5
TGTGCCAGCAGTAGGCCAGGGGGCCGGGAGACCCAGTACTTC
CASSRPGGRETQYF
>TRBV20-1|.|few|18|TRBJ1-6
TGCAGTGCCTTCAATACAGAGAAAATATTCCAACCTACTTCACCCCTCCACTTT
CSAFNTEKIFQPTSPLHF
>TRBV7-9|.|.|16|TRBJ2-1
TGTGCCAGCAGCTTAGTCCCGGAGGGGACAAACAATGAGCAGTTCTTC
CASSLVPEGTNNEQFF
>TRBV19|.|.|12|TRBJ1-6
TGTGCCAGTAGGCAGGTTAATTCACCCCTCCACTTT
CASRQVNSPLHF
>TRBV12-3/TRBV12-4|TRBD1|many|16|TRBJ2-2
TGTGCCAGCAGCCCCCACGACAGGGGGCGCGGCGGGGAGCTGTTTTTT
CASSPHDRGRGGELFF
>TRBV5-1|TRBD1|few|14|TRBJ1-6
TGCGCCAGCAGCCCGGGACAGGACAGTTCACCCCTCCACTTT
CASSPGQDSSPLHF
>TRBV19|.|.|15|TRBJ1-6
TGTGCCAGTAGTTCCACAGCGGGGCGAAAAGAAACCCTCCACTTT
CASSSTAGRKETLHF
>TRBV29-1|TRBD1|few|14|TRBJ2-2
TGCAGCGTCAGGGACAGGGGACTAACCGGGGAGCTGTTTTTT
CSVRDRGLTGELFF